This TCR beta chain was identified in a study of shared clonotypes between healthy human individuals. Overall study context: Researchers assigned three CD4 naive, three CD4 memory, two CD8 naive and one CD8 memory plate to each donor. Broader study findings: Memory subsets generally showed smaller estimated richness than naive subsets did.

Remarks on this clone: The antigen is not known.

TCRdb's table, derived via immunoSEQ multiplex PCR, lists solely in-frame clones and lacks some. The sample yields under 850,000 clones, approximately 77% seen once. The V end was cut by 0 bases, the J end by 1 base, with 7 bases between. The CDR3 extends over 14 amino acids. The germline V gene encodes CDR1 SGHRS and CDR2 YFSETQ. Free of recent acute infections or vaccinations, the donors were healthy HIV-negative adults. This clonotype was sampled from a woman in her thirties in good health. V and J are TRBV5-1 and TRBJ1-1; D is unresolved. Specimen: memory CD4+ T cells sorted from blood. Subset defined: CD45RA-negative fraction. The CDR3 DNA reads TGCGCCAGCAGCTTGGGACCTTCGAACACTGAAGCTTTCTTT. Its protein product is CASSLGPSNTEAFF.